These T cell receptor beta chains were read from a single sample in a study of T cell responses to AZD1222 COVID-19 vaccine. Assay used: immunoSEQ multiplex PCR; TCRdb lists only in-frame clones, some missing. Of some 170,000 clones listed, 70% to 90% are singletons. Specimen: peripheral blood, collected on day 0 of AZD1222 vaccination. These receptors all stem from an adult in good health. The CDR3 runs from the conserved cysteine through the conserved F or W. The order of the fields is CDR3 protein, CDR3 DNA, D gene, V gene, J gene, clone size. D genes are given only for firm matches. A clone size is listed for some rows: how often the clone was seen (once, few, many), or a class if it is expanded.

CASSLDSNTEAFF,TGTGCCAGCAGCTTAGACTCGAACACTGAAGCTTTCTTT,NA,TRBV7-7,TRBJ1-1,NA
CASSLTPQAGNEQFF,TGTGCCAGCAGCTTAACGCCACAGGCGGGCAATGAGCAGTTCTTC,NA,TRBV7-3,TRBJ2-1,once
CASSIQSGRMNTEAFF,TGTGCCAGTAGTATACAGTCGGGCAGGATGAACACTGAAGCTTTCTTT,NA,TRBV19,TRBJ1-1,NA
CASGLYVLGFGPEESPLHF,TGTGCTAGTGGTTTGTACGTCTTAGGATTTGGGCCCGAGGAGTCACCCCTCCACTTT,NA,TRBV12-5,TRBJ1-6,few
CASSQGTGGDSGNTIYF,TGTGCCAGCAGCCAAGGGACAGGGGGGGACTCTGGAAACACCATATATTTT,TRBD1,TRBV4-2,TRBJ1-3,NA
CASSREGRGEKLFF,TGCGCCAGCAGTCGCGAGGGGCGAGGAGAAAAACTGTTTTTT,NA,TRBV5-1,TRBJ1-4,NA
CASRLAATPRTGLKTQYF,TGTGCAAGTCGCTTAGCGGCCACACCCAGGACAGGGCTGAAGACCCAGTACTTC,NA,TRBV12-2,TRBJ2-5,NA
CASSLTHLRLGGVDTEAFF,TGTGCCAGCAGCTTAACCCACTTACGTCTGGGAGGGGTTGACACTGAAGCTTTCTTT,NA,TRBV7-9,TRBJ1-1,NA
CASSLRRTGGIYGYTF,TGTGCCAGCAGCCTACGAAGGACAGGGGGTATCTATGGCTACACCTTC,TRBD1,TRBV14,TRBJ1-2,NA
CASSRTSGGQDTQYF,TGTGCCAGCTCACGGACTAGCGGGGGGCAGGATACGCAGTATTTT,TRBD2,TRBV18,TRBJ2-3,NA
CASSSKGHKNIQYF,TGTGCCAGCAGCTCTAAGGGACACAAAAACATTCAGTACTTC,NA,TRBV3-1/TRBV3-2,TRBJ2-4,NA
CASSYSFQGGDEKLFF,TGTGCCAGCAGTTACTCGTTCCAAGGAGGGGATGAAAAACTGTTTTTT,NA,TRBV6-5,TRBJ1-4,NA
CATSPWPNEDEKLFF,TGTGCCACCAGCCCCTGGCCGAATGAAGACGAAAAACTGTTTTTT,NA,TRBV15,TRBJ1-4,NA
CASSFRGSGGTTETQYF,TGTGCCAGCAGCTTCCGGGGTAGCGGGGGAACGACGGAGACCCAGTACTTC,TRBD2,TRBV7-8,TRBJ2-5,NA
CAWGEFDRVFF,TGTGCCTGGGGCGAGTTCGACAGGGTTTTTTTC,TRBD1,TRBV30,TRBJ1-2,NA
CASSSRMVPRSGQFF,TGTGCCAGCAGCTCCAGGATGGTCCCCCGGTCTGGGCAGTTCTTC,NA,TRBV3-1/TRBV3-2,TRBJ2-1,NA
CASSQNYGSSYEQYF,TGCGCCAGCAGCCAAAATTACGGGAGCTCCTACGAGCAGTACTTC,NA,TRBV4-3,TRBJ2-7,once
CASSADRGTDTQYF,TGTGCCAGCAGCGCGGACAGGGGCACAGATACGCAGTATTTT,TRBD1,TRBV9,TRBJ2-3,NA